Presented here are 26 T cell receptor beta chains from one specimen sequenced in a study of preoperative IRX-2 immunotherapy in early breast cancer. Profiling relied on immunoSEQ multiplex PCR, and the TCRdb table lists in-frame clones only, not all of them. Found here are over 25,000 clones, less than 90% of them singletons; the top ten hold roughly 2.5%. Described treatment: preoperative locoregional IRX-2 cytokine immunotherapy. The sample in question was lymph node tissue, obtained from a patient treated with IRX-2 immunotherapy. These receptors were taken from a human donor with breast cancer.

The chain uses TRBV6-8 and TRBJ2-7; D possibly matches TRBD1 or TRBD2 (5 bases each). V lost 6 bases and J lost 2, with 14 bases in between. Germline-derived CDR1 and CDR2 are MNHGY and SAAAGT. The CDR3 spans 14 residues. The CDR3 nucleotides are TGTGCCAGCAGCTCCGGGACCGACACCTACGAGCAGTACTTC. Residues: CASSSGTDTYEQYF.

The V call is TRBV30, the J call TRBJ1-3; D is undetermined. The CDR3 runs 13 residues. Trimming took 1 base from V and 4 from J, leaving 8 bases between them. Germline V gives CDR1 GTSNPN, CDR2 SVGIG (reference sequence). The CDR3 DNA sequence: TGTGCCTGGAGTGCTTCTATCGGAAACACCATATATTTT. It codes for CAWSASIGNTIYF.

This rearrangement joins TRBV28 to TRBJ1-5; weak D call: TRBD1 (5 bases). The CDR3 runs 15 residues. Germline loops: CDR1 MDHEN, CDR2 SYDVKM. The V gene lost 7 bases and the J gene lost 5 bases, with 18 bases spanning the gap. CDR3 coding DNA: TGTGCCAGCACCCCGGGGGGATTTCGAGATCAGCCCCAGCATTTT. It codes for CASTPGGFRDQPQHF.

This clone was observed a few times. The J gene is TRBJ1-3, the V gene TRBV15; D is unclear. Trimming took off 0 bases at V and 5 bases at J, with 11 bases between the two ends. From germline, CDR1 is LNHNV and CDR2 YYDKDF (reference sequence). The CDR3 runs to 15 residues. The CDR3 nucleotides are TGTGCCACCAGCAGAGATGGGTTGACAAGAAACACCATATATTTT. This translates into CATSRDGLTRNTIYF.

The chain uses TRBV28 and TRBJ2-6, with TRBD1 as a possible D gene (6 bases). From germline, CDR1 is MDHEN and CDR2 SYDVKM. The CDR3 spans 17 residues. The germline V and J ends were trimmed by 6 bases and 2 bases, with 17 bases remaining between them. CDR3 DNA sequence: TGTGCCAGCAGGGAGACAGGCGCGAGAGCTGGGGCCAACGTCCTGACTTTC. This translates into CASRETGARAGANVLTF.

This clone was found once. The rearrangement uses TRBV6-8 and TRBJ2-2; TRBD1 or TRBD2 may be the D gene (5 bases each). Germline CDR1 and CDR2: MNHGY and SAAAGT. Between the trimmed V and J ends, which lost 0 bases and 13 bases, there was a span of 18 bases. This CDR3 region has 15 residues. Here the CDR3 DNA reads TGTGCCAGCAGTTACTCCCCCACCAACCCGAGGGGGCTGTTTTTT. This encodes CASSYSPTNPRGLFF.

The CDR3 reads CASSAEWGRYGYTF. DNA for the CDR3: TGCGCCAGCAGCGCGGAATGGGGCCGCTATGGCTACACCTTC. The chain carries TRBV5-1 and TRBJ1-2; D possibly corresponds to TRBD1 (5 bases). Per germline, CDR1 SGHRS and CDR2 YFSETQ. Between the trimmed V and J ends, which lost 4 bases and 4 bases, there was a span of 14 bases. The CDR3 covers 14 residues.

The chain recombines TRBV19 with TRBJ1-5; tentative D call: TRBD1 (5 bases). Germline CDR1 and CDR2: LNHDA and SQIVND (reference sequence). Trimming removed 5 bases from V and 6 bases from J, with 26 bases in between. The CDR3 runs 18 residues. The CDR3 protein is CASSAPTITGRGFQPQHF. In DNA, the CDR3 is TGTGCCAGTAGTGCGCCTACAATCACCGGGAGGGGATTTCAGCCCCAGCATTTT. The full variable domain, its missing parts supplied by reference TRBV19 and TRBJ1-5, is DGGITQSPKYLFRKEGQNVTLSCEQNLNHDAMYWYRQDPGQGLRLIYYSQIVNDFQKGDIAEGYSVSREKKESFPLTVTSAQKNPTAFYLCASSAPTITGRGFQPQHFGDGTRLSIL.

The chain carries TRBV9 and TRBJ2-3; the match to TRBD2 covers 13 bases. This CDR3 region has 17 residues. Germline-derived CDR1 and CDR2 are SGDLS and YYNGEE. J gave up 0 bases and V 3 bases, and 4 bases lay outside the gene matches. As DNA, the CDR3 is TGTGCCAGCAGCGAAGGGACTAGCGGGACTAGCACAGATACGCAGTATTTT. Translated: CASSEGTSGTSTDTQYF.

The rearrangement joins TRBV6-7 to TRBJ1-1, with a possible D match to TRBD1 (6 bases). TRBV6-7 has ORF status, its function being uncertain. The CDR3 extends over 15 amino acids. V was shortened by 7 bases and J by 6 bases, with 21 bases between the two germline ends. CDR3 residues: CASTQGVGSEPEAFF. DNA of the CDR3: TGTGCCAGCACACAGGGTGTGGGTTCAGAACCTGAAGCTTTCTTT.

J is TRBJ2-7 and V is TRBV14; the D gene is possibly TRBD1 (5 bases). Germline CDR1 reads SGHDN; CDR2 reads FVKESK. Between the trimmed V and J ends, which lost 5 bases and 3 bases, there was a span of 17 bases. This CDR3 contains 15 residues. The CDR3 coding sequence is TGTGCCAGCAGCAGGGGCCAGCTTTCTTTCTACGAGCAGTACTTC. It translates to CASSRGQLSFYEQYF. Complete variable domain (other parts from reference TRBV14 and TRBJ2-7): EAGVTQFPSHSVIEKGQTVTLRCDPISGHDNLYWYRRVMGKEIKFLLHFVKESKQDESGMPNNRFLAERTGGTYSTLKVQPAELEDSGVYFCASSRGQLSFYEQYFGPGTRLTVT.

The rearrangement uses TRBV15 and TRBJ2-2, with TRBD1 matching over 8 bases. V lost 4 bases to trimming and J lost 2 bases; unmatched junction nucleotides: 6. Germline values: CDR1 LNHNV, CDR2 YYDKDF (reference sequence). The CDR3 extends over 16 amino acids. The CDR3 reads CATSTRQGSNTGELFF. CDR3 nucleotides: TGTGCCACCAGCACCAGACAGGGGTCAAACACCGGGGAGCTGTTTTTT.

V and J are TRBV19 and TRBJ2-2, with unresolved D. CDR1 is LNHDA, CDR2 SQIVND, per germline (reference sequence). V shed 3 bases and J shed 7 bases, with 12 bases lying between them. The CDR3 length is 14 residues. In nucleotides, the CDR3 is TGTGCCAGTAGTATGGCCGGCTTTGGCGGGGAGCTGTTTTTT. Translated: CASSMAGFGGELFF. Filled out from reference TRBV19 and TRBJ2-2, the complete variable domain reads DGGITQSPKYLFRKEGQNVTLSCEQNLNHDAMYWYRQDPGQGLRLIYYSQIVNDFQKGDIAEGYSVSREKKESFPLTVTSAQKNPTAFYLCASSMAGFGGELFFGEGSRLTVL.

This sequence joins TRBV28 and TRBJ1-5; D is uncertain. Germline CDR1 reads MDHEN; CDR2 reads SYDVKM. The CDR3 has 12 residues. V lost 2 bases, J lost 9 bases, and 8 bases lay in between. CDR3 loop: CASSLRGGPQHF. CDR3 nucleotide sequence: TGTGCCAGCAGTTTAAGAGGCGGGCCCCAGCATTTT.

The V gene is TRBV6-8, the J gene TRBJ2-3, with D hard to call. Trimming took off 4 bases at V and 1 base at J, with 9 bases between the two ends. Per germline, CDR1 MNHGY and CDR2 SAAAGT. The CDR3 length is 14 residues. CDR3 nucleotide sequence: TGTGCCAGCAGTTTGGGTCGAGGCACAGATACGCAGTATTTT. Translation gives CASSLGRGTDTQYF.

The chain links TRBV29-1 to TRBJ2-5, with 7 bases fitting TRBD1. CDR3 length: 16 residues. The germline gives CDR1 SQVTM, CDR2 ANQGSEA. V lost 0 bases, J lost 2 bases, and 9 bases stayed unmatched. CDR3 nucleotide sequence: TGCAGCGTTGAAGATCTTCGGGACAGCCGTCAAGAGACCCAGTACTTC. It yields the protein CSVEDLRDSRQETQYF.

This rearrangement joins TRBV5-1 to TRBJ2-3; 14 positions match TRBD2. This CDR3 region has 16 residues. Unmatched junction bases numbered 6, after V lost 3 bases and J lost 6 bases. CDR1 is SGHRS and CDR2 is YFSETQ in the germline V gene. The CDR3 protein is CASSWGLAGVGDTQYF. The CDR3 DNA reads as TGCGCCAGCAGCTGGGGACTAGCGGGAGTGGGTGATACGCAGTATTTT. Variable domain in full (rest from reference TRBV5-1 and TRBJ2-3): KAGVTQTPRYLIKTRGQQVTLSCSPISGHRSVSWYQQTPGQGLQFLFEYFSETQRNKGNFPGRFSGRQFSNSRSEMNVSTLELGDSALYLCASSWGLAGVGDTQYFGPGTRLTVL.

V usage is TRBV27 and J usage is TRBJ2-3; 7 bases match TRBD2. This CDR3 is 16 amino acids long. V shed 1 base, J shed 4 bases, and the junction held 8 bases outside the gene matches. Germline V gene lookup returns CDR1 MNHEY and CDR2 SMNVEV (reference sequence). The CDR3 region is CASSLFGGKESDTQYF. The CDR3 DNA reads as TGTGCCAGCAGTTTATTCGGGGGGAAGGAGTCAGATACGCAGTATTTT.

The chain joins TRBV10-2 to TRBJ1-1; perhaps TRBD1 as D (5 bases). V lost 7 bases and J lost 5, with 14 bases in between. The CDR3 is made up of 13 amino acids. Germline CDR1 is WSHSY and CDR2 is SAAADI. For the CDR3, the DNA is TGCGCCAGCAAGGAGGGGCAGGGAACTGAAGCTTTCTTT. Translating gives CASKEGQGTEAFF.

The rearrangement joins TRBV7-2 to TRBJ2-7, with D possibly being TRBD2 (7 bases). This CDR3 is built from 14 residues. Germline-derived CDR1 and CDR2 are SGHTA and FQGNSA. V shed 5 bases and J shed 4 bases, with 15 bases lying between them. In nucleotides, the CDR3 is TGTGCCAGCAGCCCCTACGGGGGGCGATACGAGCAGTACTTC. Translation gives CASSPYGGRYEQYF.

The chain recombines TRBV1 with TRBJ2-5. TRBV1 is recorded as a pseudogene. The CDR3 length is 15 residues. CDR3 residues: CTSSQDWDRGWTQYF. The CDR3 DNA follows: TGCACCAGCAGCCAAGATTGGGACCGAGGTTGGACCCAGTACTTC.

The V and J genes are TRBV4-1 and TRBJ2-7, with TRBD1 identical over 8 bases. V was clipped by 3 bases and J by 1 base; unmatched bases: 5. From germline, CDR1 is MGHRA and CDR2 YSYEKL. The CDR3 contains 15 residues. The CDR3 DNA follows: TGCGCCAGCAGCCAGCGGGACAGGCCGTCCTACGAGCAGTACTTC. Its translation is CASSQRDRPSYEQYF.

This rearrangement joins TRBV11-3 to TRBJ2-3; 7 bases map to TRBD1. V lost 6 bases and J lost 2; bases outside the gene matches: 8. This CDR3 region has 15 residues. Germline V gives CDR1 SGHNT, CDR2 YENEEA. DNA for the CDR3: TGTGCCAGCAGACCCCGGGGACAGACCACAGATACGCAGTATTTT. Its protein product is CASRPRGQTTDTQYF.

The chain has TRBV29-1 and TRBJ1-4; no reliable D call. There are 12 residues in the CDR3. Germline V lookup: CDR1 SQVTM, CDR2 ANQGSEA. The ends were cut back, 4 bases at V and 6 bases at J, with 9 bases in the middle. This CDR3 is CSVGGWYEKLFF. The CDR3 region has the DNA TGCAGCGTTGGTGGGTGGTATGAAAAACTGTTTTTT. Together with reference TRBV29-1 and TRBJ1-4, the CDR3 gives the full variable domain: SAVISQKPSRDICQRGTSLTIQCQVDSQVTMMFWYRQQPGQSLTLIATANQGSEATYESGFVIDKFPISRPNLTFSTLTVSNMSPEDSSIYLCSVGGWYEKLFFGSGTQLSVL.

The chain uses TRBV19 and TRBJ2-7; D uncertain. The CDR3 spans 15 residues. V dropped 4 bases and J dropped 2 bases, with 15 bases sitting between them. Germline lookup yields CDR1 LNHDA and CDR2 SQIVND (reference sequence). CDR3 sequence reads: CASSTFSPGPYEQYF. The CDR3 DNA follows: TGTGCCAGTAGTACGTTCAGTCCGGGCCCCTACGAGCAGTACTTC.

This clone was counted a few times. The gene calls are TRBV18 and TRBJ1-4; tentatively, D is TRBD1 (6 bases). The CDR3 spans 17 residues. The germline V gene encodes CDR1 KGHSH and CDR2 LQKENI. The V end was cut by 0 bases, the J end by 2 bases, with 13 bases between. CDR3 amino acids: CASSPPNNRDTNEKLFF. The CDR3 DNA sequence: TGTGCCAGCTCACCACCTAATAACAGGGACACTAATGAAAAACTGTTTTTT.